The 22 T cell receptor beta chains reported below all come from one sample, sequenced in a study of T cells after yellow fever vaccination. TCRdb ran MiXCR on the 5' RACE reads and lists one entry per CDR3 protein. The data hold 250,000 to 400,000 distinct CDR3 sequences, with about 4% observed a single time. Source: PBMCs, taken 5 days after the yellow fever booster vaccination. All receptors come from a man between 18 and 29 years old who received the YFV17D yellow fever vaccine.

The rearrangement joins TRBV5-5 to TRBJ2-6; D call uncertain. The CDR3 covers 16 residues. V lost 4 bases to trimming and J lost 3 bases, with 14 bases between them. The germline gives CDR1 SGHKS, CDR2 YYEKEE (reference sequence). The CDR3 nucleotides are TGTGCCAGCAGCCCCTGGGTAGTTTATGGGGCCAACGTCCTGACTTTC. It is translated as CASSPWVVYGANVLTF.

This clonotype has a handful of counts. This chain uses TRBV4-2 with TRBJ2-2; 8 nucleotides agree with TRBD2. Germline loops: CDR1 LGHNA, CDR2 YNFKEQ. The CDR3 is 17 amino acids. The junction had 9 bases not matched to a gene; V was cut back by 0 bases and J by 6 bases. The CDR3 DNA reads TGTGCCAGCAGCCAAGATGGAAGCGGGGGAAGGGCCGGGGAGCTGTTTTTT. Its protein is CASSQDGSGGRAGELFF.

This clonotype has a handful of counts. V and J are TRBV10-3 and TRBJ1-5; TRBD1 might be the D (5 bases). Germline assignment: CDR1 ENHRY and CDR2 SYGVKD. The length of the CDR3 is 15 residues. The germline V and J ends were trimmed by 3 bases and 2 bases, with 11 bases remaining between them. This chain's CDR3 is CAISDAGTGNQPQHF. CDR3 sequence (DNA): TGTGCCATCAGTGACGCCGGGACCGGCAATCAGCCCCAGCATTTT.

In this sample, this clonotype turned up many times. The chain has TRBV12-3 or TRBV12-4 and TRBJ2-1; 7 nucleotides align to TRBD1. This CDR3 contains 14 residues. The J segment lost 4 bases and the V segment lost 2 bases, leaving 2 bases of the junction unmatched. The CDR3 spells CASSLSRGYNEQFF. Written as DNA, the CDR3 is TGTGCCAGCAGTTTAAGCAGGGGGTACAATGAGCAGTTCTTC.

The V and J genes are TRBV7-2 and TRBJ1-4; D unresolved. The germline V gene encodes CDR1 SGHTA and CDR2 FQGNSA. With 4 bases removed from V and 6 bases from J, the gap between germline ends came to 15 bases. The CDR3 sequence is 15 residues long. The CDR3 region is CASSSSLGNYEKLFF. In DNA form, the CDR3 reads TGTGCCAGCAGCTCGAGCTTGGGGAATTATGAAAAACTGTTTTTT.

This clonotype was recorded at least ten times. This sequence joins TRBV5-6 and TRBJ1-4, with no clear D. The length of the CDR3 is 13 residues. CDR1 and CDR2 (germline): SGHDT, YYEEEE. V was shortened by 4 bases and J by 5 bases, with 9 bases between the two germline ends. The CDR3 nucleotides read TGTGCCAGCAGCCCGCAGGAGAATGAAAAACTGTTTTTT. This translates into CASSPQENEKLFF. The full variable domain, completed using reference TRBV5-6 and TRBJ1-4, is DAGVTQSPTHLIKTRGQQVTLRCSPKSGHDTVSWYQQALGQGPQFIFQYYEEEERQRGNFPDRFSGHQFPNYSSELNVNALLLGDSALYLCASSPQENEKLFFGSGTQLSVL.

This clonotype has just a few counts. The V and J genes are TRBV7-9 and TRBJ2-7; no firm D call. Trimming removed 4 bases at V and 3 bases at J, with 7 bases between. CDR3 size: 12 residues. Germline V CDR1 and CDR2: SEHNR, FQNEAQ (reference sequence). The CDR3 loop is CASSSTHYEQYF. The CDR3 DNA reads TGTGCCAGCAGCTCGACTCACTACGAGCAGTACTTC.

The table lists this clonotype with a few counts. The V gene is TRBV7-9, the J gene TRBJ1-2; TRBD1 agrees at 7 bases. Germline CDR1 SEHNR, CDR2 FQNEAQ (reference sequence). V was clipped by 5 bases and J by 4 bases; unmatched bases: 10. CDR3 length: 15 amino acids. The CDR3 protein is CASSPRQGEGYGYTF. CDR3 DNA sequence: TGTGCCAGCAGCCCCCGACAGGGAGAGGGCTATGGCTACACCTTC.

This clonotype has just a few counts. This rearrangement joins TRBV5-6 to TRBJ2-3, with 7 bases that match TRBD1. The trim removed 4 bases at V and 2 bases at J, leaving 4 bases unmatched. This CDR3 spans 14 amino acids. The germline CDR1 and CDR2 sequences are SGHDT and YYEEEE. The CDR3 bases are TGTGCCAGCAGCACAGACAGGGACACAGATACGCAGTATTTT. It encodes CASSTDRDTDTQYF.

This clonotype appeared many times. This chain uses TRBV6-2 or TRBV6-3 with TRBJ2-1; possibly TRBD2 for D (6 bases). CDR1 MNHEY and CDR2 SVGEGT come from the germline V gene. Trimming left V 6 bases short and J 0 bases short, with 15 bases between. The CDR3 totals 16 residues. The CDR3 here is CASSPWSGLSYNEQFF. The CDR3 nucleotides are TGTGCCAGCAGCCCATGGAGCGGGCTCTCCTACAATGAGCAGTTCTTC.

At least ten counts were recorded for this clonotype. The chain joins TRBV19 to TRBJ2-1; 8 bases align to TRBD2. Losses at the gene ends were 5 bases for V and 15 bases for J; bases not matched to a gene: 9. The CDR3 spans 12 residues. CDR1 is LNHDA and CDR2 is SQIVND in the germline V gene (reference sequence). For the CDR3, the DNA is TGTGCCAGTAGTTCTAGGGGGACTAGTCGGTTCTTC. The encoded protein is CASSSRGTSRFF.

This clonotype was counted only a few times. The chain is built from TRBV9 and TRBJ2-3; D is unresolved. In germline, CDR1 is SGDLS, CDR2 YYNGEE. Trimming took off 0 bases at V and 3 bases at J, with 11 bases between the two ends. The CDR3 contains 15 residues. CDR3 residues: CASSVDHMKTDTQYF. The CDR3 DNA reads TGTGCCAGCAGCGTAGATCACATGAAGACAGATACGCAGTATTTT.

This clonotype has a handful of counts. This chain uses TRBV12-3 or TRBV12-4 with TRBJ2-1, with D perhaps matching TRBD2 (5 bases). The length of the CDR3 is 13 residues. The V end lost 6 bases, the J end lost 9 bases, and 15 bases lay between the germline ends. CDR3 protein: CASRPPRGIEQFF. The CDR3 nucleotides read TGTGCCAGCAGACCCCCTCGGGGAATTGAGCAGTTCTTC.

The chain has TRBV4-3 and TRBJ2-7, with D possibly matching TRBD1 (5 bases). This CDR3 region has 12 residues. V was shortened by 3 bases and J by 6 bases, with 9 bases between the two germline ends. Germline V gene lookup returns CDR1 LGHNA and CDR2 YSLEER. CDR3 protein: CASSHGTGEQYF. The CDR3 nucleotides read TGCGCCAGCAGCCATGGTACAGGCGAGCAGTACTTC.

The table lists this clonotype with many counts. CDR3 in DNA: TGTGCCAGCAGCATGTGGGAGGAGCAGTTCTTC. This translates into CASSMWEEQFF. The chain couples TRBV7-9 to TRBJ2-1, with a tentative D call TRBD2 (5 bases). This CDR3 spans 11 amino acids. Per germline, CDR1 SEHNR and CDR2 FQNEAQ (reference sequence). Trimming removed 5 bases at V and 10 bases at J, with 9 bases between.

This clonotype has a handful of counts. The gene calls are TRBV4-1 and TRBJ2-2, with D perhaps TRBD1 or TRBD2 (6 bases each). There are 16 residues in the CDR3. Germline lookup yields CDR1 MGHRA and CDR2 YSYEKL. Trimming shortened V by 0 bases and J by 6 bases, and 14 bases separated the two germline ends. Here the CDR3 reads CASSQDMQGRPGELFF. The CDR3 coding sequence is TGCGCCAGCAGCCAAGATATGCAGGGGAGGCCCGGGGAGCTGTTTTTT.

This sequence joins TRBV20-1 and TRBJ2-5; D is ambiguous. Trimming removed 0 bases from V and 3 bases from J, with 11 bases in between. Looked up from germline, CDR1 is DFQATT and CDR2 is SNEGSKA (reference sequence). This CDR3 is 14 amino acids long. This CDR3 is CSARDRTTEETQYF. The CDR3 coding sequence is TGCAGTGCTAGAGATCGGACGACGGAAGAGACCCAGTACTTC.

This clonotype has a handful of counts. The genes are TRBV4-2 and TRBJ1-5, with a possible D match to TRBD1 (5 bases). There are 14 residues in the CDR3. Germline V gene lookup returns CDR1 LGHNA and CDR2 YNFKEQ. V shed 2 bases and J shed 6 bases, with 11 bases lying between them. As DNA, the CDR3 is TGTGCCAGCAGCCAAAGAGGGGCAGGTCAGCCCCAGCATTTT. Its protein is CASSQRGAGQPQHF.

This clonotype was detected ten times or more. The chain uses TRBV10-3 and TRBJ2-3, with no clear D. Germline V gives CDR1 ENHRY, CDR2 SYGVKD. This CDR3 has 14 residues. V lost 10 bases and J lost 4, with 18 bases in between. The CDR3 is CATHRSTSADTQYF. Written as DNA, the CDR3 is TGTGCCACCCACCGATCCACCAGCGCAGATACGCAGTATTTT.

This clonotype was recorded many times. This chain joins TRBV12-3 or TRBV12-4 and TRBJ1-1, with D perhaps TRBD1 (6 bases). The CDR3 is 15 amino acids. V was shortened by 5 bases and J by 5 bases, with 18 bases between the two germline ends. CDR3 bases: TGTGCCAGCAGTAGCGCGAGGGGGTTAAGGACTGAAGCTTTCTTT. Translated: CASSSARGLRTEAFF.

There are a few counts of this clonotype. J is TRBJ1-1 and V is TRBV5-6, with TRBD1 matching over 8 bases. CDR3 length: 15 residues. The germline V gene encodes CDR1 SGHDT and CDR2 YYEEEE. The junction had 5 bases not matched to a gene; V was cut back by 4 bases and J by 0 bases. Written as DNA, the CDR3 is TGTGCCAGCAGCGGAGGGGACAGGATGAACACTGAAGCTTTCTTT. Its protein product is CASSGGDRMNTEAFF.

The chain has TRBV11-2 and TRBJ2-5; 8 bases line up with TRBD2. CDR1 is SGHAT and CDR2 is FQNNGV in the germline V gene. There are 17 residues in the CDR3. With 3 bases clipped from V and 6 bases from J, the junction kept 15 bases outside the gene matches. CDR3 nucleotide sequence: TGTGCCAGCAGCTTCAGGCGACGGGGGGGCCTGTTGAAGACCCAGTACTTC. Protein product: CASSFRRRGGLLKTQYF. The complete variable domain, with remaining parts taken from reference TRBV11-2 and TRBJ2-5, reads EAGVAQSPRYKIIEKRQSVAFWCNPISGHATLYWYQQILGQGPKLLIQFQNNGVVDDSQLPKDRFSAERLKGVDSTLKIQPAKLEDSAVYLCASSFRRRGGLLKTQYFGPGTRLLVL.